The T cell receptor beta chain described here comes from a study of Ad26.COV2.S vaccination and SARS-CoV-2 variants. Study-level points and caveats: The TCR breadth and depth analyses may have understated or missed part of the total T cell responses.

The sample's treatment: about 20 received Ad26.COV2.S at low or high dose, single or two shots; 5 received placebo; per-sample allocation not given. Samples came from day 63 after the first vaccine or placebo injection. The repertoire was sequenced with immunoSEQ multiplex PCR; TCRdb's copy has only in-frame clones and lacks some. The profile shows roughly 380,000 clones, approximately 88% of them singletons. Germline CDR1 reads MNHEY; CDR2 reads SMNVEV (reference sequence). The length of the CDR3 is 13 residues. Trimming left V 5 bases short and J 6 bases short, with 10 bases between. A word on this clone: The target antigen is unknown.

The sample was peripheral blood, taken in a trial of Ad26.COV2.S vaccine versus placebo. The genes are TRBV27 and TRBJ2-2, with D possibly matching TRBD2 (6 bases). The TCR sequence derives from a person between 18 and 65 years old who received the Ad26.COV2.S COVID-19 vaccine or a placebo. This CDR3 reads CASSPSGAGELFF. The CDR3 DNA reads as TGTGCCAGCAGTCCCTCGGGAGCCGGGGAGCTGTTTTTT.